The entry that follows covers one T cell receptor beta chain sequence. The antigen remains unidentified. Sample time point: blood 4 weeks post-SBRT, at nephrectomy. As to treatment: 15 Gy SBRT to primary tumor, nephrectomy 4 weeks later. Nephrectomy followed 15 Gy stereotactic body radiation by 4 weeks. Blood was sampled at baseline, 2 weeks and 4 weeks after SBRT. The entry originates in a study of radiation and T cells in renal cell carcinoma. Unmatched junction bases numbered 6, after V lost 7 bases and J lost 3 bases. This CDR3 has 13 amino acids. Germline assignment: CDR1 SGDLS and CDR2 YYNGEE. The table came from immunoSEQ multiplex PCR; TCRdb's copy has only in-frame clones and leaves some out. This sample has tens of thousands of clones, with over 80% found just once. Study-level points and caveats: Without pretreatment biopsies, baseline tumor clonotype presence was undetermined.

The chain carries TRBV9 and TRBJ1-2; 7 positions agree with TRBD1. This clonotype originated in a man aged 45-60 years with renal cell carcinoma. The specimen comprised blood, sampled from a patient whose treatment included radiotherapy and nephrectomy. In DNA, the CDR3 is TGTGCCAGCCCCCCTGGGACAGACTATGGCTACACCTTC. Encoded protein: CASPPGTDYGYTF.